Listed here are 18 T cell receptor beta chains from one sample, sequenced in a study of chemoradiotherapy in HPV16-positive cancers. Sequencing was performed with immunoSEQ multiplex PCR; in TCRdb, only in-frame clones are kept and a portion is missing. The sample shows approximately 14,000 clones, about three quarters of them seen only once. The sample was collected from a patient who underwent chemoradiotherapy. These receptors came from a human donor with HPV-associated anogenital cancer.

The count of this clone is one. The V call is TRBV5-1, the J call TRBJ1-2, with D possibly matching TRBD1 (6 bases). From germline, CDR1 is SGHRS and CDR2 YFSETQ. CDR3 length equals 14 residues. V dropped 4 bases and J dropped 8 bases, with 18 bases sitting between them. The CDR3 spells CASSVGPGVGGYTF. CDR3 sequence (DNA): TGCGCCAGCAGCGTGGGCCCAGGGGTCGGGGGCTACACCTTC.

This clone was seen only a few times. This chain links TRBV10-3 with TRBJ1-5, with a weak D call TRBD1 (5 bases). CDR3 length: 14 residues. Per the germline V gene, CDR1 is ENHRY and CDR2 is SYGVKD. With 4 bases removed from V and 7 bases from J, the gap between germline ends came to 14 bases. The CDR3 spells CAISVRQSDQPQHF. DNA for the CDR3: TGTGCCATCAGTGTGCGACAGTCCGACCAGCCCCAGCATTTT.

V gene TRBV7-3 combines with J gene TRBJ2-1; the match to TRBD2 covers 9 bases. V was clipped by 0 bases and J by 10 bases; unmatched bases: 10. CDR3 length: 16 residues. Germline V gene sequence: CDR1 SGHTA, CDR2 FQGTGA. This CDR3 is CASSLTGRGGLREQFF. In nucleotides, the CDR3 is TGTGCCAGCAGCTTAACGGGGCGGGGGGGCTTAAGGGAGCAGTTCTTC.

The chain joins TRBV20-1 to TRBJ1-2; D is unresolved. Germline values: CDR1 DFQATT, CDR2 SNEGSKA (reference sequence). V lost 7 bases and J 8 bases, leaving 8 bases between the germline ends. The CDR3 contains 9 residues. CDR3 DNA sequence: TGCAGTGTCGTGGGCGGCTACACCTTC. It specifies CSVVGGYTF.

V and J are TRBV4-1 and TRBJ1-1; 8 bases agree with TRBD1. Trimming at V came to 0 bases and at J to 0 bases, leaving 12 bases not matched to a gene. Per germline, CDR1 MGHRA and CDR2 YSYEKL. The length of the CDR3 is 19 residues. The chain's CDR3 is CASSQDQRRTGRMNTEAFF. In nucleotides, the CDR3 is TGCGCCAGCAGCCAAGATCAGCGCCGGACAGGGCGCATGAACACTGAAGCTTTCTTT.

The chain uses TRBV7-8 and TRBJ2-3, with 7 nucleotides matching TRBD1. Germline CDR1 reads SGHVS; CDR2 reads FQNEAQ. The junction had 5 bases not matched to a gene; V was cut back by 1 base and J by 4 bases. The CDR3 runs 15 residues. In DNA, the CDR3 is TGTGCCAGCAGCTTAGAATGGGACAGCCCAGATACGCAGTATTTT. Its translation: CASSLEWDSPDTQYF.

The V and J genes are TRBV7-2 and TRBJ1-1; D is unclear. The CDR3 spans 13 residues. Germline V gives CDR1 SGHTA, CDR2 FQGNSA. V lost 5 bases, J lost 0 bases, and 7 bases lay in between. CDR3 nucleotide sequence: TGTGCCAGCAGCCCCTCAATGAACACTGAAGCTTTCTTT. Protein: CASSPSMNTEAFF.

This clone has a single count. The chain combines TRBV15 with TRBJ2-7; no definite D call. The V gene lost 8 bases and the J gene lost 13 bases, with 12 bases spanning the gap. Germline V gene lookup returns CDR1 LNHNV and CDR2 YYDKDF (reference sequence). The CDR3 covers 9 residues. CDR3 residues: CATSRPGYF. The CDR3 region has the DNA TGTGCCACCTCTAGGCCCGGATACTTC.

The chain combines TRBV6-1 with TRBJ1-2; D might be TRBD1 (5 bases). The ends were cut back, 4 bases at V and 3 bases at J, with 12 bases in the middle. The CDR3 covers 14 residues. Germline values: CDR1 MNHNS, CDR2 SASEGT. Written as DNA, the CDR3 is TGTGCCAGCAGTGGGGACGGACTTTACTATGGCTACACCTTC. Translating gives CASSGDGLYYGYTF.

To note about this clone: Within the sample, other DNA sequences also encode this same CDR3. CDR3: CASSQWGAGNSNQPQHF. The CDR3 coding sequence is TGTGCCAGTAGTCAATGGGGCGCAGGGAATAGCAATCAGCCCCAGCATTTT. The V call is TRBV7-8, the J call TRBJ1-5; D might be TRBD1 (5 bases). Germline loops: CDR1 SGHVS, CDR2 FQNEAQ. V lost 9 bases and J 0 bases, leaving 21 bases between the germline ends. This CDR3 region has 17 residues.

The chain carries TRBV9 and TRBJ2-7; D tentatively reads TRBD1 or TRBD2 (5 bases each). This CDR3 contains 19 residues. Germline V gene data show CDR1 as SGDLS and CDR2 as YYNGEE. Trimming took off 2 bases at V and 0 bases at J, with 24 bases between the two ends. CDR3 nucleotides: TGTGCCAGCAGCGTCGGGCGAGATTTGGGACCGTACAACTCCTACGAGCAGTACTTC. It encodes CASSVGRDLGPYNSYEQYF.

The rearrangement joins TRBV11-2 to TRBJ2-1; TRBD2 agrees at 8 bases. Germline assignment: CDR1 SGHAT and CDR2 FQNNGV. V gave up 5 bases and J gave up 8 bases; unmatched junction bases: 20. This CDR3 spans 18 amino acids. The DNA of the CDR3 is TGTGCCAGCAGCCAAGTTAGAGGGTCGGGACGGGAGGGCTATGAGCAGTTCTTC. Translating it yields CASSQVRGSGREGYEQFF.

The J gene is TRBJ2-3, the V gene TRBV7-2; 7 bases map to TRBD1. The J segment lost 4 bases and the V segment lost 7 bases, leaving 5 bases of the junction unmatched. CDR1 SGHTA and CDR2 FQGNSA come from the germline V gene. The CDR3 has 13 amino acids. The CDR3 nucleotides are TGTGCCAGCACCTCAGACAGGGCAGATACGCAGTATTTT. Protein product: CASTSDRADTQYF.

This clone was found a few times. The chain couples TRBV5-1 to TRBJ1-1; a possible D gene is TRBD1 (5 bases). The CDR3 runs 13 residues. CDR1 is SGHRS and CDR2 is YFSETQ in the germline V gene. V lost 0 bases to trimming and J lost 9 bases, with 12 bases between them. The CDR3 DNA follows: TGCGCCAGCAGCTTGGAACCCGACAGTCAAGCTTTCTTT. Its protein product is CASSLEPDSQAFF. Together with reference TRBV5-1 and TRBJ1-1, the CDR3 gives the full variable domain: KAGVTQTPRYLIKTRGQQVTLSCSPISGHRSVSWYQQTPGQGLQFLFEYFSETQRNKGNFPGRFSGRQFSNSRSEMNVSTLELGDSALYLCASSLEPDSQAFFGQGTRLTVV.

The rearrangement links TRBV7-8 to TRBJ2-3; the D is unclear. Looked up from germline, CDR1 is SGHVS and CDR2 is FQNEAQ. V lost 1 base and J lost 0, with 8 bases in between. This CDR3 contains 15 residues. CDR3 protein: CASSLDSASTDTQYF. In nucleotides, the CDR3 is TGTGCCAGCAGCTTAGACAGCGCTAGCACAGATACGCAGTATTTT.

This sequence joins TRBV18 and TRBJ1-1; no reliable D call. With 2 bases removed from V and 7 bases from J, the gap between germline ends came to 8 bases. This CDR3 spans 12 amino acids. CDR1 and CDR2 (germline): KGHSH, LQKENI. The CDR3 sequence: CASSPSGIEAFF. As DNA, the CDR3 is TGTGCCAGCTCACCAAGTGGAATTGAAGCTTTCTTT.

The CDR3 here is CASSIDLMGLAGAGELFF. Here the CDR3 DNA reads TGTGCCAGTAGTATAGATTTAATGGGACTAGCGGGGGCCGGGGAGCTGTTTTTT. The V call is TRBV19, the J call TRBJ2-2; 14 bases map to TRBD2. V trimming: 0 bases; J trimming: 6 bases; junction bases outside the gene matches: 6. Germline values: CDR1 LNHDA, CDR2 SQIVND (reference sequence). This CDR3 has 18 residues.

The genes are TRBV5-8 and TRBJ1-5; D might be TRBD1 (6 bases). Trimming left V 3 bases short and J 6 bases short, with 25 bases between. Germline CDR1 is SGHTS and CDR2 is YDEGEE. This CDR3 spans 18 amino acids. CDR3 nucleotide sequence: TGTGCCAGCAGCTCGGGGACTCGAGGGGGGTTGTTATCTCAGCCCCAGCATTTT. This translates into CASSSGTRGGLLSQPQHF.